This entry concerns a single T cell receptor beta chain. This CDR3 comprises 15 residues. Germline CDR1 reads KGHSH; CDR2 reads LQKENI. V dropped 1 base and J dropped 3; count of bases not matched to a gene: 3. This entry belongs to a study of cytomegalovirus exposure and HLA in healthy donors. PCR used 60 Vbeta primers and 13 Jbeta primers. Profiling relied on immunoSEQ multiplex PCR, and the TCRdb table lists in-frame clones only, not all of them. The sample lists nearly 110,000 clones; under 80% were seen once. The chain employs TRBV18 and TRBJ2-3, with 8 bases identical to TRBD1. The source of this sequence is a woman in her thirties or forties in good health and CMV-seropositive. The specimen sequenced was PBMCs. CDR3 in amino acids: CASSPLGTGTDTQYF. The CDR3 nucleotides read TGTGCCAGCTCACCACTCGGGACAGGTACAGATACGCAGTATTTT. The entire variable domain, with the rest obtained from reference TRBV18 and TRBJ2-3, is as follows: NAGVMQNPRHLVRRRGQEARLRCSPMKGHSHVYWYRQLPEEGLKFMVYLQKENIIDESGMPKERFSAEFPKEGPSILRIQQVVRGDSAAYFCASSPLGTGTDTQYFGPGTRLTVL.